A single sample is the source of the 5 T cell receptor beta chains below, sequenced in a study of blood T cells in healthy people across ages (dated by TCRdb to 2015 to 2017). The library relied on 5' RACE. Sequencing relied on an Illumina HiSeq 2500. A second PCR of roughly 7 to 11 cycles was performed with a sample-barcoded 5' primer and a J-beta primer mix. TCRdb took the public reads, trimmed them with fastp at Q25, ran MiXCR for clone calling and kept in-frame beta chains. CDR3 protein sequences are deduplicated, and each keeps its most common genes and DNA. The sample yields around 800,000 distinct CDR3 sequences; 40% to 50% were counted once. The biggest ten clones account for roughly 19% of the sample. Input material: blood. The receptor set was obtained from a man between 60 and 75 years old in good health.

This clonotype has just one count. A clone one base away is much larger, so this may be a read error. This chain joins TRBV10-3 and TRBJ2-1; no clear D. The CDR3 sequence is 11 residues long. CDR1 is ENHRY and CDR2 is SYGVKD in the germline V gene. CDR3: CAISESNGQFF. CDR3 bases: TGTGCCATCAGTGAGTCGAATGGGCAGTTCTTC.

This clonotype was seen a handful of times. The genes are TRBV12-3 or TRBV12-4 and TRBJ2-3, with 7 bases aligning to TRBD1. J gave up 0 bases and V 4 bases, and 4 bases lay outside the gene matches. CDR3 size: 15 residues. CDR3 in amino acids: CASSWDRISTDTQYF. In nucleotides, the CDR3 is TGTGCCAGCAGTTGGGACAGAATTAGCACAGATACGCAGTATTTT.

This clonotype was seen a few times. The chain links TRBV4-3 to TRBJ2-2, with TRBD2 matching 10 bases. The CDR3 totals 20 residues. Losses at the gene ends were 0 bases for V and 4 bases for J; bases not matched to a gene: 14. CDR1 and CDR2 from the germline V gene are LGHNA and YSLEER. The DNA for the CDR3 is TGCGCCAGCAGCCAAGATCTGGTGCTAGCGGGGGCTTCCGGCACCGGGGAGCTGTTTTTT. Protein sequence: CASSQDLVLAGASGTGELFF.

This chain connects TRBV7-2 to TRBJ2-7, with 10 bases matching TRBD2. V gave up 5 bases and J gave up 0 bases; unmatched junction bases: 10. The CDR3 consists of 17 residues. Germline lookup yields CDR1 SGHTA and CDR2 FQGNSA. The CDR3 loop is CASSEHLAGGASYEQYF. The CDR3 coding sequence is TGTGCCAGCAGCGAGCACTTAGCGGGGGGCGCCTCCTACGAGCAGTACTTC.

This clonotype was counted between two and nine times. The gene calls are TRBV27 and TRBJ2-1, with a possible D match to TRBD2 (5 bases). V lost 1 base to trimming and J lost 10 bases, with 8 bases between them. CDR3 length equals 12 residues. Germline V gene data show CDR1 as MNHEY and CDR2 as SMNVEV (reference sequence). The CDR3 sequence: CASSLYREEQFF. The DNA for the CDR3 is TGTGCCAGCAGTTTATATAGGGAGGAGCAGTTCTTC.